This T cell receptor (beta chain) stems from a study of T cell repertoires in cytomegalovirus infection. Across the whole study: Public TCR beta signature analysis indicated the presence of both CMV infection and matching HLA type. Findings and limits, study-wide: Carriers of CMV and the relevant HLA type were discriminated by public TCR beta frequency. Within the response measured ex vivo, HLA-C-restricted CMV-specific TCR beta clonotypes were dominant.

TCRdb reprocessed the reads with MiXCR, giving one entry per CDR3 protein. Seen here are some 700,000 distinct CDR3 sequences, 35% observed once, and the top ten hold roughly 2.9%. About this clonotype itself: Its antigen remains unidentified. A junction boundary mismatches the germline segment, possibly from a read error.

The germline CDR1 and CDR2 sequences are MNHNY and SVGAGI (reference sequence). This CDR3 region has 14 residues. The chain uses TRBV6-6 and TRBJ2-1; the match to TRBD1 covers 12 bases. This TCR was recovered from a human donor in good health (CMV status not recorded). Some clones in this sample may be carry-over from other donors' samples. The sample comprised PBMCs. CDR3 coding DNA: TGTGCCAGCAGTTCGAGGCCCGGGACAGGGGGCGGAGGCTTC. Translating it yields CASSSRPGTGGGGF.